Shown below are 15 T cell receptor beta chains from a single sample sequenced in a study of blood T cell repertoires in COVID-19. The repertoire was sequenced with immunoSEQ multiplex PCR; TCRdb's copy has only in-frame clones and lacks some. Found here are about 170,000 clones, over 70% of them singletons; the top ten hold roughly a fifth. The sequencing sample was made of peripheral blood. Receptors originate from a woman between 65 and 79 years old who had recovered from COVID-19.

The V call is TRBV30, the J call TRBJ2-7; 8 bases fit TRBD1. CDR1 GTSNPN and CDR2 SVGIG come from the germline V gene (reference sequence). The V and J ends lost 0 bases and 6 bases, in that order; junction bases with no gene match: 7. CDR3 length: 14 amino acids. The CDR3 region has the DNA TGTGCCTGGAGTGTGGACAGGGCGTTGGGCGAGCAGTACTTC. This gives the protein CAWSVDRALGEQYF.

V and J are TRBV7-8 and TRBJ2-7, with TRBD2 identical over 10 bases. V lost 5 bases, J lost 2 bases, and 6 bases stayed unmatched. The CDR3 runs 15 residues. Germline values: CDR1 SGHVS, CDR2 FQNEAQ. CDR3 amino acids: CASSRWTSGTYEQYF. CDR3 coding DNA: TGTGCCAGCAGCCGTTGGACTAGCGGCACCTACGAGCAGTACTTC. The whole variable domain, remainder taken from reference TRBV7-8 and TRBJ2-7, is GAGVSQSPRYKVAKRGQDVALRCDPISGHVSLFWYQQALGQGPEFLTYFQNEAQLDKSGLPSDRFFAERPEGSVSTLKIQRTQQEDSAVYLCASSRWTSGTYEQYFGPGTRLTVT.

The gene calls are TRBV4-2 and TRBJ1-1; 11 nucleotides match TRBD1. V lost 3 bases and J lost 1; bases outside the gene matches: 10. Per germline, CDR1 LGHNA and CDR2 YNFKEQ. CDR3 length equals 18 residues. The CDR3 sequence: CASSQPLDRGRGNTEAFF. The CDR3 nucleotides read TGTGCCAGCAGCCAGCCCTTGGACAGGGGGCGAGGGAACACTGAAGCTTTCTTT.

The gene calls are TRBV7-9 and TRBJ1-1; possible D gene TRBD1, 5 bases. Between the trimmed V and J ends, which lost 4 bases and 6 bases, there was a span of 9 bases. The germline V gene encodes CDR1 SEHNR and CDR2 FQNEAQ (reference sequence). This CDR3 region has 12 residues. The CDR3 region is CASSWGEAEAFF. Written as DNA, the CDR3 is TGTGCCAGCAGCTGGGGGGAGGCTGAAGCTTTCTTT.

The V call is TRBV5-1, the J call TRBJ2-5, with D maybe TRBD2 (6 bases). Trimming pared 3 bases from V and 1 base from J, leaving 16 bases between. This CDR3 has 16 residues. Germline V gene lookup returns CDR1 SGHRS and CDR2 YFSETQ. The CDR3: CASSWAGLAVQETQYF. The CDR3 nucleotides read TGCGCCAGCAGCTGGGCTGGGTTAGCGGTCCAAGAGACCCAGTACTTC.

The chain is built from TRBV25-1 and TRBJ2-1, with TRBD2 matching 7 bases. The junction had 5 bases not matched to a gene; V was cut back by 2 bases and J by 4 bases. Germline CDR1 MGHDK, CDR2 SYGVNS. This CDR3 has 15 residues. DNA of the CDR3: TGTGCCAGCAGTGAAGGAGCGGGGCAGTACAATGAGCAGTTCTTC. Protein product: CASSEGAGQYNEQFF.

The V call is TRBV18, the J call TRBJ2-3, with no clear D. V lost 3 bases to trimming and J lost 6 bases, with 7 bases between them. Germline CDR1 reads KGHSH; CDR2 reads LQKENI. The CDR3 is 12 amino acids. CDR3 amino acids: CASSPGSDTQYF. The CDR3 bases are TGTGCCAGCTCACCCGGTTCCGATACGCAGTATTTT.

In its sample, this clone was seen a few times. The chain joins TRBV19 to TRBJ1-2, with TRBD1 matching 8 bases. With V trimmed by 6 bases and J by 7 bases, 4 bases remained unmatched. This CDR3 contains 12 residues. The germline gives CDR1 LNHDA, CDR2 SQIVND (reference sequence). The CDR3 spells CASSPQGGGYTF. CDR3 in DNA: TGTGCCAGTAGCCCACAGGGGGGTGGCTACACCTTC.

In the case of this clone: Other DNA sequences in this sample translate to the same CDR3. The chain joins TRBV18 to TRBJ1-2, with D tentatively TRBD1 (5 bases). Germline loops: CDR1 KGHSH, CDR2 LQKENI. V gave up 6 bases and J gave up 0 bases, with 11 bases separating them. The CDR3 consists of 14 residues. CDR3 in amino acids: CASSPTGANYGYTF. The CDR3, as DNA: TGTGCCAGCTCCCCCACGGGGGCTAACTATGGCTACACCTTC.

The gene calls are TRBV19 and TRBJ1-5; TRBD1 matches at 7 bases. V trimming: 3 bases; J trimming: 11 bases; junction bases outside the gene matches: 10. Looked up from germline, CDR1 is LNHDA and CDR2 is SQIVND (reference sequence). The CDR3 spans 14 residues. DNA of the CDR3: TGTGCCAGTAGTATGGGGACAGCTAGTAGGACCCAGCATTTT. This gives the protein CASSMGTASRTQHF.

This chain connects TRBV3-1 (or the pseudogene TRBV3-2) to TRBJ2-5; D is perhaps TRBD2 (5 bases). The ends were cut back, 4 bases at V and 7 bases at J, with 10 bases in the middle. The germline V gene encodes CDR1 LGHDT and CDR2 YNNKEL (reference sequence). The CDR3 has 12 amino acids. CDR3 nucleotide sequence: TGTGCCAGCAGCCCCGTTGCGGGGACCCAGTACTTC. This gives the protein CASSPVAGTQYF.

This clone was observed a handful of times. J is TRBJ1-5 and V is TRBV29-1, with D possibly TRBD1 on 5 matching bases. V shed 4 bases and J shed 1 base, with 14 bases lying between them. The CDR3 is 15 residues long. Per germline, CDR1 SQVTM and CDR2 ANQGSEA. In DNA, the CDR3 is TGCAGCGTTGGATTTGGCAGGGCCAGCAATCAGCCCCAGCATTTT. Translating it yields CSVGFGRASNQPQHF.

The chain is built from TRBV30 and TRBJ1-2; D not resolved. Germline-derived CDR1 and CDR2 are GTSNPN and SVGIG (reference sequence). The CDR3 length is 14 residues. The ends were cut back, 1 base at V and 2 bases at J, with 11 bases in the middle. In DNA form, the CDR3 reads TGTGCCTGGAGTGCCTTTGGCAGAAACTATGGCTACACCTTC. Protein: CAWSAFGRNYGYTF.

This clone appeared a few times. The gene calls are TRBV7-2 and TRBJ2-3; D might be TRBD1 (6 bases). Germline V CDR1 and CDR2: SGHTA, FQGNSA. The CDR3 is 16 residues long. Trimming left V 0 bases short and J 1 base short, with 11 bases between. CDR3 bases: TGTGCCAGCAGCTTAGCGCGGGCAGGGGGCACAGATACGCAGTATTTT. Residues: CASSLARAGGTDTQYF.

The chain joins TRBV18 to TRBJ1-2; D not certain. Deletions cut 2 bases from V and 0 bases from J, with 13 bases between. The CDR3 is made up of 16 amino acids. Germline V CDR1 and CDR2: KGHSH, LQKENI. Written as DNA, the CDR3 is TGTGCCAGCTCACCATTTGATTCTCGGGCTAACTATGGCTACACCTTC. The encoded protein is CASSPFDSRANYGYTF.